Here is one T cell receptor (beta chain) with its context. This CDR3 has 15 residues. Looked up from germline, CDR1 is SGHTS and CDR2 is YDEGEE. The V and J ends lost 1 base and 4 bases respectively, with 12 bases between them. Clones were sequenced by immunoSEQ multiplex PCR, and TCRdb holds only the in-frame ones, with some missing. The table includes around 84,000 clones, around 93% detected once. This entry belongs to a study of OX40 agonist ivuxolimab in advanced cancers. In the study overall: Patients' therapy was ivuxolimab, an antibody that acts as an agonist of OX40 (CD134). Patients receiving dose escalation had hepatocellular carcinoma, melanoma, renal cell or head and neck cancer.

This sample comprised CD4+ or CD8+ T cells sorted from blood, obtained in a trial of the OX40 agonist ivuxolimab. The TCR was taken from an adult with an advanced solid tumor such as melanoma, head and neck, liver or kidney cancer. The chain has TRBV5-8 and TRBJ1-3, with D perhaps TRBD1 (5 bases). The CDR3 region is CASSLFRGLGNTIYF. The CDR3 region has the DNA TGTGCCAGCAGCTTGTTTAGGGGACTAGGAAACACCATATATTTT. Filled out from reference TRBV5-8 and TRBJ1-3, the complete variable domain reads EAGVTQSPTHLIKTRGQQATLRCSPISGHTSVYWYQQALGLGLQFLLWYDEGEERNRGNFPPRFSGRQFPNYSSELNVNALELEDSALYLCASSLFRGLGNTIYFGEGSWLTVV.